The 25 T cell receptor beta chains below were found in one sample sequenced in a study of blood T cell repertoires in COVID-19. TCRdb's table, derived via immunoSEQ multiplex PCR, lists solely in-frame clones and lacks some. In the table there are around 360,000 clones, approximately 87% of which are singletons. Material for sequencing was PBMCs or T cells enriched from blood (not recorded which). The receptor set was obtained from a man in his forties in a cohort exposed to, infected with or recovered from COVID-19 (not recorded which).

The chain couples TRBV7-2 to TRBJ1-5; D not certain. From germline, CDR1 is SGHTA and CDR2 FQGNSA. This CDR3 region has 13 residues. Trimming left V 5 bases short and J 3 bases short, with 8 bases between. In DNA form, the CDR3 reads TGTGCCAGCAGCCGGGGTTTCAATCAGCCCCAGCATTTT. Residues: CASSRGFNQPQHF.

CDR3 sequence reads: CAIRVGGQGATYEQYF. The CDR3 DNA reads as TGTGCCATCAGGGTGGGAGGTCAGGGGGCCACCTACGAGCAGTACTTC. The chain joins TRBV10-3 to TRBJ2-7, with 8 bases identical to TRBD1. J gave up 2 bases and V 6 bases, and 12 bases lay outside the gene matches. The CDR3 length is 16 residues. The germline gives CDR1 ENHRY, CDR2 SYGVKD.

The CDR3: CAWSVGTDSNQPQHF. DNA of the CDR3: TGTGCCTGGAGTGTCGGGACAGATAGCAATCAGCCCCAGCATTTT. This sequence joins TRBV30 and TRBJ1-5; 7 positions match TRBD1. V gave up 0 bases and J gave up 0 bases; unmatched junction bases: 2. The germline gives CDR1 GTSNPN, CDR2 SVGIG (reference sequence). The CDR3 runs 15 residues.

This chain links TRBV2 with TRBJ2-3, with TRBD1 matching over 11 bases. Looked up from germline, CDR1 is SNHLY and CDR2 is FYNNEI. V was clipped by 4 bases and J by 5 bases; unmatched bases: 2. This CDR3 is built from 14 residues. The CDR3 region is CASSGTGGVDTQYF. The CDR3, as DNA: TGTGCCAGCAGTGGGACAGGGGGCGTAGATACGCAGTATTTT.

The CDR3 sequence is CAWSGNWSPLHF. CDR3 DNA: TGTGCCTGGAGTGGCAACTGGTCACCCCTCCACTTT. V gene TRBV30 combines with J gene TRBJ1-6; D is undetermined. Germline V gene sequence: CDR1 GTSNPN, CDR2 SVGIG (reference sequence). Deletions cut 1 base from V and 10 bases from J, with 8 bases between. This CDR3 has 12 amino acids.

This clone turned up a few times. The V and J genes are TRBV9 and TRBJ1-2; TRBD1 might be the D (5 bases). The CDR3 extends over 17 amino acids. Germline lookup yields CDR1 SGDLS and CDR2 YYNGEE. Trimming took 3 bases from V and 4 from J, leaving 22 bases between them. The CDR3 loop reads CASSETGGWGERYGYTF. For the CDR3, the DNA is TGTGCCAGCAGCGAGACGGGCGGGTGGGGGGAGCGCTATGGCTACACCTTC.

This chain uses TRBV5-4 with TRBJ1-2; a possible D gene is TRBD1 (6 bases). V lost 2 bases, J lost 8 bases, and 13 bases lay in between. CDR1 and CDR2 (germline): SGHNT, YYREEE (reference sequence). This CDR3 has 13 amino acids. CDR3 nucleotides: TGTGCCAGCAGCTTAGACAGCACAGGGGGCTACACCTTC. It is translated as CASSLDSTGGYTF.

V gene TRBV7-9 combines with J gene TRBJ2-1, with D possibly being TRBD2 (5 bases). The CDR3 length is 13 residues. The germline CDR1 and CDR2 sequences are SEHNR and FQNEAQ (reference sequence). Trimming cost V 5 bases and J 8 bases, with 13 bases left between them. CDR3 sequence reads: CASSTGSIDEQFF. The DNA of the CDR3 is TGTGCCAGCAGCACGGGGTCTATAGATGAGCAGTTCTTC.

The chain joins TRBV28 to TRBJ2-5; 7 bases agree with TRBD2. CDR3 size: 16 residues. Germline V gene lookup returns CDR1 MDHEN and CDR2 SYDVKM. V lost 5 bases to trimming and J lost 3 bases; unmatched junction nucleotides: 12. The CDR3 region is CASSPPLGGGEETQYF. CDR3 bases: TGTGCCAGCAGTCCTCCCCTGGGGGGGGGAGAAGAGACCCAGTACTTC.

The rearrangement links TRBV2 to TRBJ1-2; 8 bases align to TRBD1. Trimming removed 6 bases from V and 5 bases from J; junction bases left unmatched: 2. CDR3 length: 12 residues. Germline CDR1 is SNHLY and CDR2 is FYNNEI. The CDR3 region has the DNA TGTGCCAGCAGACGACAGGGGTATGGCTACACCTTC. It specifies CASRRQGYGYTF.

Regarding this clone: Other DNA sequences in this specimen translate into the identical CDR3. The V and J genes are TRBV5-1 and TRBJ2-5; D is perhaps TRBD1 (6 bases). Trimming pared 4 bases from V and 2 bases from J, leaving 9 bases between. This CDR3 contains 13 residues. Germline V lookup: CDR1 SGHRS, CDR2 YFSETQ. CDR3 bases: TGCGCCAGCAGCACGGGACAACAAGAGACCCAGTACTTC. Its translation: CASSTGQQETQYF.

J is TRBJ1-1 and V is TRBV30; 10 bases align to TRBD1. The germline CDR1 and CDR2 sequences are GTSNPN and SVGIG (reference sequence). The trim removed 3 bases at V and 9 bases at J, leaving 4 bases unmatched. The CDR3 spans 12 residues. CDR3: CAWSGDRGKAFF. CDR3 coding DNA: TGTGCCTGGAGCGGGGACAGGGGCAAAGCTTTCTTT.

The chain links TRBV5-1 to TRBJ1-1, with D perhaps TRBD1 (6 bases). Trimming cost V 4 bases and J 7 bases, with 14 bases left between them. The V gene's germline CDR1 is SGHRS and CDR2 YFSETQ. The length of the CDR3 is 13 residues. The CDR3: CASSRNGQFEAFF. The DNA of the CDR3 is TGCGCCAGCAGCCGAAACGGACAGTTTGAAGCTTTCTTT.

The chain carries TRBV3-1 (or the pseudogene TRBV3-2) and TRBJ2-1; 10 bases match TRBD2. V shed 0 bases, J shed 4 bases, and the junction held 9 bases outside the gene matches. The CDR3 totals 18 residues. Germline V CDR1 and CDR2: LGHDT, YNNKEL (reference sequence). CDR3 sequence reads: CASSQEPSGSLLYNEQFF. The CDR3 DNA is TGTGCCAGCAGCCAAGAGCCTAGCGGGAGCCTTCTTTACAATGAGCAGTTCTTC.

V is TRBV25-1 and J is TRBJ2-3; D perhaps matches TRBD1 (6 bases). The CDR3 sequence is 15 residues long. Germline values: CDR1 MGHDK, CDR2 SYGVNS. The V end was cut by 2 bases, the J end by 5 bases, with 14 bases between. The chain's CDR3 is CASSEVGTRGDTQYF. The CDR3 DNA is TGTGCCAGCAGTGAAGTCGGGACACGAGGAGATACGCAGTATTTT. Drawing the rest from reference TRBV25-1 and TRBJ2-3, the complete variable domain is EADIYQTPRYLVIGTGKKITLECSQTMGHDKMYWYQQDPGMELHLIHYSYGVNSTEKGDLSSESTVSRIRTEHFPLTLESARPSHTSQYLCASSEVGTRGDTQYFGPGTRLTVL.

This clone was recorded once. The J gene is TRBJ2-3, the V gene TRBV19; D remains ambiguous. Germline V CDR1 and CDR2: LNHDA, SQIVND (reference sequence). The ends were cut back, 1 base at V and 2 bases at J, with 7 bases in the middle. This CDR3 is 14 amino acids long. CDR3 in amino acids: CASSIGGPTDTQYF. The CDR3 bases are TGTGCCAGTAGTATAGGTGGCCCCACAGATACGCAGTATTTT.

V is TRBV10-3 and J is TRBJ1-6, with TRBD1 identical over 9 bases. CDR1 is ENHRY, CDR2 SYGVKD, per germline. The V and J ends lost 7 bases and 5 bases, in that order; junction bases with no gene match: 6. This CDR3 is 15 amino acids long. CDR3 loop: CAINPGTGNNSPLHF. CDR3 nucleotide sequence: TGTGCCATCAACCCCGGGACAGGGAATAATTCACCCCTCCACTTT.

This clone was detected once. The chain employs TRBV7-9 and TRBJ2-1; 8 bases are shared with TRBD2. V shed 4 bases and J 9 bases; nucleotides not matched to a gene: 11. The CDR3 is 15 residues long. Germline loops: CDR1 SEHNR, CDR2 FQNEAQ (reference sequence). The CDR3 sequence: CASSSPTTSAGEQFF. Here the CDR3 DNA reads TGTGCCAGCAGCTCCCCTACGACTAGCGCTGGTGAGCAGTTCTTC.

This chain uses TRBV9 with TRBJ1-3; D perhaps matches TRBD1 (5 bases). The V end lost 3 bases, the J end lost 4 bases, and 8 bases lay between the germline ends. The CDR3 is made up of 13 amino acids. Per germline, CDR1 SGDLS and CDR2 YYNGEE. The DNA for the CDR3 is TGTGCCAGCAGCGGGGACTCGGGAAACACCATATATTTT. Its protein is CASSGDSGNTIYF.

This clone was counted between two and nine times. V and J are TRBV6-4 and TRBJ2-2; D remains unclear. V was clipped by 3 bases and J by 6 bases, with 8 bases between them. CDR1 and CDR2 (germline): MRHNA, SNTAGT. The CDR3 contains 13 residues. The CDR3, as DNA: TGTGCCAGCAGTGAAAACATTGCCGGGGAGCTGTTTTTT. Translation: CASSENIAGELFF.

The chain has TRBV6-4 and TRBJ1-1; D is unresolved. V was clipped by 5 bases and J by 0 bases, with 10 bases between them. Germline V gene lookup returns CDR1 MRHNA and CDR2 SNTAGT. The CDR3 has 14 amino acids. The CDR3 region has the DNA TGTGCCAGCAGTCCACAATTTCTGAACACTGAAGCTTTCTTT. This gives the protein CASSPQFLNTEAFF.

CDR3 nucleotides: TGCGCCAGCAGAACTGCAGGGGGCGAGCGGACTGAAGCTTTCTTT. Residues: CASRTAGGERTEAFF. The V and J genes are TRBV5-1 and TRBJ1-1; 8 nucleotides line up with TRBD1. This CDR3 comprises 15 residues. CDR1 is SGHRS, CDR2 YFSETQ, per germline. After removal of 5 bases from V and 5 bases from J, the junction contained 11 bases not matched to a gene.

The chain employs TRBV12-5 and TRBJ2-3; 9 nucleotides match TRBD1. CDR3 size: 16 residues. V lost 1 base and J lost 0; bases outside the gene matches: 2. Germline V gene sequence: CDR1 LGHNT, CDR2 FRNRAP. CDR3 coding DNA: TGTGCTAGTGGTTTGGAACAGGGGGCGAGCACAGATACGCAGTATTTT. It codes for CASGLEQGASTDTQYF.

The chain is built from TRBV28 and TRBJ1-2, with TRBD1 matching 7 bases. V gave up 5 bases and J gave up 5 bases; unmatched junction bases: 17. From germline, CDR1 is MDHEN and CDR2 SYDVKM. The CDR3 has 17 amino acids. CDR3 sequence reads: CASSPLQGTPQIYGYTF. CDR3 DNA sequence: TGTGCCAGCAGTCCTTTACAGGGGACTCCCCAAATTTATGGCTACACCTTC.

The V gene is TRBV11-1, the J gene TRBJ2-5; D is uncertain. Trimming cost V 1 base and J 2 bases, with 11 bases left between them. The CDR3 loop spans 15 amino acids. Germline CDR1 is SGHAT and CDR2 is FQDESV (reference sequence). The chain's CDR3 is CASSLGASLQETQYF. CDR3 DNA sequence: TGTGCCAGCAGCTTAGGGGCCAGCCTTCAAGAGACCCAGTACTTC.